This T cell receptor (beta chain) emerged from a study of OX40 agonist ivuxolimab in advanced cancers. Regarding the complete study: Ivuxolimab was a fully human IgG2 agonistic monoclonal antibody targeting the costimulatory receptor OX40 (CD134). Intravenous ivuxolimab was administered to patients every 2 weeks at six dose levels: 0.01, 0.1, 0.3, 1.5, 3 and 10 mg/kg. Of the approximately 54 dose-escalation patients, hepatocellular carcinoma was present in approximately 20, melanoma in approximately 15, renal cell carcinoma in 9 and head and neck cancer in 9. A male proportion of under 85% and a mean age of around 60 years, ranging from about 23 to 79, were recorded for the dose-escalation cohort. Prior anti-PD-1, anti-PD-L1 or anti-CTLA-4 therapy was permitted, and checkpoint inhibitors had been received by roughly two fifths of dose-escalation patients. Three dose-escalation patients achieved partial responses, one with hepatocellular carcinoma and two with cutaneous melanoma. Peripheral TCRbeta sequencing aimed to test whether ivuxolimab altered TCR sequence diversity and caused clonal T-cell expansion. The monotherapy dose-escalation portion (N of about 57 patients) of the phase I ivuxolimab trial is reported in the paper.

Worth noting for this clone: No antigen is known for it. The input lacks base qualities; no much larger clone sits a single base away.

Patients with autoimmune disease history or receiving systemic immunosuppression were excluded from the trial. Peripheral blood for TCR sequencing was collected from all dose cohorts at baseline, on cycle 4 day 1, and on cycle 7 day 1. The samples were taken from a phase I, first-in-human, multicenter, open-label dose-escalation trial of ivuxolimab. The trial enrolled adults with locally advanced or metastatic head and neck squamous cell, hepatocellular, melanoma or renal cell carcinoma. Before TCR sequencing, CD4+ T cells and CD8+ T cells from peripheral blood were sorted into separate populations. Genomic DNA was isolated from the sorted cells so that the TCRbeta CDR3 region could be sequenced. The immunoSEQ Assay was used to sequence the TCRbeta CDR3 regions. Held by TCRdb, this immuneACCESS table contains in-frame sequences only and omits some clones. Under half of the omission traces to an unresolved V gene where checked; the cause of the rest is unknown. The sample data list tens of thousands of clones, and about 76% of these were observed just once. The ten most abundant clones make up approximately 20% of the sample.

The V end loses 7 bases and the J end loses 3 bases, and a stretch of 12 bases separates them. Based on the germline V gene, the CDR1 and CDR2 sequences are SNHLY and FYNNEI. CDR3 length: 13 amino acids, cysteine to phenylalanine. Of all the DNA, just the CDR3 is kept, 39 bases in frame from base 1. Points the paper makes about the study in general: At doses of 0.1 to 3.0 mg/kg, clonal expansion of both CD4+ and CD8+ T cells in blood was seen between baseline and week 6. Antigen specificity was not determined for the clonally expanded peripheral T cells. Partial responders in the 0.1-3.0 mg/kg groups had among the lowest normalized peripheral clonal expansion, especially among CD8+ T cells. After ivuxolimab, CD8+ T cells had more expanded clones than CD4+ T cells on average. Low levels of normalized T-cell clonal expansion were also seen in some patients who did not respond.

The receptor comes from an adult with an advanced solid tumor such as melanoma, head and neck, liver or kidney cancer. The chain is encoded by TRBV2 joined to TRBJ2-5; no D gene call is confident. Sequences were derived from CD4+ or CD8+ T cells sorted from blood, sampled in a trial of the OX40 agonist ivuxolimab. The bases read TGTGCCAGCATCGATGAGACGGAAGAGACCCAGTACTTC. Translation gives CASIDETEETQYF.